This T cell receptor (beta chain) was sequenced during a study of T-cell memory formation after mild COVID-19. Whole-study context: Clusters of TCRs were largely donor specific. The study's findings and limits: Contracting CD8+ clones were enriched in EMRA, CD4+ mainly in CM and EM. Still unconfirmed is whether the second-wave clones peaking on day 37 recognized SARS-CoV-2.

A note on this clonotype: Antigen specificity is unknown.

The germline gives CDR1 SGHRS, CDR2 YFSETQ. This CDR3 is built from 14 residues. The V end lost 2 bases, the J end lost 3 bases, and 11 bases lay between the germline ends. Sample barcodes and UMIs were carried by the TCR alpha and TCR beta cDNA libraries that 5'RACE generated with constant-segment primers. Using its own MiXCR run on the 5' RACE reads, TCRdb lists one record per CDR3 protein. Of approximately 300,000 distinct CDR3 sequences listed, approximately 20% were seen once; the top ten hold 20% to 25%. Sequencing used PBMCs or a T cell subset sorted from them (not recorded which). This sequence was found in a man between 18 and 35 years old who had mild COVID-19 (a few samples of this study predate the infection). Cell type and time point are not known. V is TRBV5-1 and J is TRBJ1-1, with a possible D match to TRBD1 (6 bases). The CDR3 is CASSFGGADTEAFF. The CDR3 nucleotides are TGCGCCAGCAGCTTCGGGGGCGCGGACACTGAAGCTTTCTTT.